The entry that follows covers one T cell receptor beta chain sequence. Its antigen is not yet known. Base qualities are not provided; no much larger clone lies one nucleotide away. TCRbeta CDR3 regions were amplified from genomic DNA using the immunoSEQ Assay, a bias-controlled multiplex PCR. The source study handled its data this way. Nucleated cell counts per sample were estimated from amplification of reference gene primers within the assay. Sequence reads were collapsed and filtered to measure the absolute abundance of every unique TCRbeta CDR3 rearrangement. Productive Simpson clonality was computed per sample as the square root of Simpson's diversity index over productive rearrangements. Held by TCRdb, this immuneACCESS table contains in-frame sequences only and omits some clones. Under half of the omission traces to an unresolved V gene where checked; the cause of the rest is unknown. V, J and clone size reflect that table, while D and trimming were determined from the DNA. For this sample the table gives around 87,000 clones, of which roughly nine tenths were detected only once. In total, the top ten clones hold roughly 1.5% of the sample.

This record belongs to a study of blood T cell repertoires in COVID-19 (dated by TCRdb to the early 2020s). At the level of the whole study: Collaborator samples came from the United States, Italy and Spain and covered acute and convalescent phases of COVID-19. The prospective study material was composed of cDNA or gDNA derived from T cells, B-cell-depleted T cells, or PBMCs. Deeply sampled blood TCRbeta repertoires from subjects exposed to, actively infected with, or recovered from COVID-19 were included in the dataset. The repertoires were made available in a free public database intended to serve as a resource for research on the immune response to SARS-CoV-2. Samples came from the ongoing ImmuneRACE study (first 160 participants) plus 1,254 subjects from 6 global collaborators. A de-identified subject ID, COVID-19 status, age in years and sex were almost always included in the sample metadata. Where available, HLA class I and class II types were obtained from metadata supplied by the sample provider rather than from assay-based typing. What the authors observed across the whole study: How much clinical and demographic metadata was included differed by source and by participant, and the metadata was provided uncurated.

After removal of 3 bases from V and 5 bases from J, the junction retains 5 bases not matched to a gene. CDR1 and CDR2 are read off the germline V gene (reference sequence) as LNHDA and SQIVND. The CDR3 measures 15 amino acids from cysteine to phenylalanine. Solely the CDR3 DNA is kept, with 45 bases framed from the first base. The collaborating institutions used their own protocols to collect whole blood in K2EDTA tubes. For TCRbeta analysis, collaborators shipped samples in one of three forms: frozen whole blood, isolated PBMCs, or DNA extracted from either of those sample types. The sequencing sample was made of peripheral blood. In this chain, TRBV19 is recombined with TRBJ2-1, with 9 bases aligning to TRBD2. This TCR came from a human donor with active COVID-19. The donor label of this sample is uncertain. CDR3 reads: CASSIGGGAHNEQFF. The nucleotides are TGTGCCAGTAGTATCGGCGGGGGGGCCCACAATGAGCAGTTCTTC.